One and the same sample provided the 22 T cell receptor beta chains below, sequenced in a study of CD8 T cells in ankylosing spondylitis. TCRdb re-derived calls from the 5' RACE reads in MiXCR, one entry per CDR3 protein. The sample records 300,000 to 350,000 distinct CDR3 sequences, about 14% being singletons. The sequenced sample consisted of blood, either unsorted or a sorted T cell fraction (not recorded which). The origin of the receptors is a male donor with ankylosing spondylitis or in good health (not recorded which).

The V call is TRBV5-1, the J call TRBJ2-1; TRBD1 or TRBD2 may be the D gene (5 bases each). V was shortened by 4 bases and J by 1 base, with 18 bases between the two germline ends. The CDR3 extends over 17 amino acids. The germline gives CDR1 SGHRS, CDR2 YFSETQ. For the CDR3, the DNA is TGCGCCAGCAGCCCGAGAGAGATTTGGGGGTCCTACAATGAGCAGTTCTTC. This encodes CASSPREIWGSYNEQFF. Looking up the rest from reference TRBV5-1 and TRBJ2-1 gives the full variable domain: KAGVTQTPRYLIKTRGQQVTLSCSPISGHRSVSWYQQTPGQGLQFLFEYFSETQRNKGNFPGRFSGRQFSNSRSEMNVSTLELGDSALYLCASSPREIWGSYNEQFFGPGTRLTVL.

The chain carries TRBV4-1 and TRBJ2-4; 8 nucleotides match TRBD2. The CDR3 totals 15 residues. Per germline, CDR1 MGHRA and CDR2 YSYEKL. The V segment lost 0 bases and the J segment 9 bases; nucleotides outside the gene matches: 7. CDR3 DNA: TGCGCCAGCAGCCAAGATCCGGGAGGGAGGACCATTCAGTACTTC. Its translation is CASSQDPGGRTIQYF.

The V and J genes are TRBV30 and TRBJ1-2, with D possibly being TRBD1 (6 bases). The CDR3 is 12 residues long. Germline V gene data show CDR1 as GTSNPN and CDR2 as SVGIG (reference sequence). V gave up 4 bases and J gave up 4 bases, with 10 bases separating them. The CDR3 bases are TGTGCCTGGAAAGGACAGTCCTATGGCTACACCTTC. Amino acids: CAWKGQSYGYTF.

A few counts support this clonotype. The J gene is TRBJ2-7, the V gene TRBV6-1; the D gene is possibly TRBD1 (6 bases). Germline CDR1 and CDR2: MNHNS and SASEGT. The CDR3 runs to 13 residues. V lost 11 bases to trimming and J lost 4 bases, with 18 bases between them. The CDR3 sequence: CASKGDTTYEQYF. CDR3 DNA sequence: TGTGCCTCCAAGGGGGACACAACGTACGAGCAGTACTTC.

The chain uses TRBV29-1 and TRBJ2-2; 7 nucleotides match TRBD2. Trimming took 0 bases from V and 7 from J; bases not matched to a gene: 5. The CDR3 has 14 residues. The germline V gene encodes CDR1 SQVTM and CDR2 ANQGSEA. CDR3 in amino acids: CSVEDREVGGELFF. In DNA form, the CDR3 reads TGCAGCGTTGAAGATCGGGAGGTCGGCGGGGAGCTGTTTTTT.

This clonotype was observed a handful of times. The chain employs TRBV29-1 and TRBJ1-5; TRBD1 agrees at 12 bases. The V gene end was trimmed by 5 bases and the J gene end by 7 bases; junction bases not matched to a gene: 6. This CDR3 region has 14 residues. The germline CDR1 and CDR2 sequences are SQVTM and ANQGSEA. CDR3 sequence: CSVTGTGGRQPQHF. The DNA for the CDR3 is TGCAGCGTTACCGGGACAGGGGGCAGGCAGCCCCAGCATTTT.

The genes are TRBV7-2 and TRBJ2-5, with 11 bases fitting TRBD2. With V trimmed by 3 bases and J by 0 bases, 3 bases remained unmatched. Germline loops: CDR1 SGHTA, CDR2 FQGNSA. There are 16 residues in the CDR3. The CDR3 DNA reads TGTGCCAGCAGCTTCCCTAGCGGGGGGTACCAAGAGACCCAGTACTTC. Translation gives CASSFPSGGYQETQYF.

This clonotype was found a few times. The chain links TRBV4-2 to TRBJ2-7, with 11 nucleotides matching TRBD2. From germline, CDR1 is LGHNA and CDR2 YNFKEQ. This CDR3 comprises 16 residues. J was trimmed by 6 bases and V by 4 bases; bases with no gene match: 11. In DNA form, the CDR3 reads TGTGCCAGCAGCCGGGAGGGTAGCGGGGGGGCCTCCGAGCAGTACTTC. It specifies CASSREGSGGASEQYF.

V is TRBV5-1 and J is TRBJ2-1, with 7 bases aligning to TRBD1. V gave up 0 bases and J gave up 8 bases; unmatched junction bases: 8. The CDR3 runs to 15 residues. Germline V gene data show CDR1 as SGHRS and CDR2 as YFSETQ. CDR3 amino acids: CASSLGAGGRDEQFF. In DNA form, the CDR3 reads TGCGCCAGCAGCTTGGGGGCAGGGGGAAGGGATGAGCAGTTCTTC.

J is TRBJ2-1 and V is TRBV6-1; TRBD2 aligns across 12 bases. The CDR3 is 14 amino acids. V gave up 8 bases and J gave up 10 bases; unmatched junction bases: 9. The germline V gene encodes CDR1 MNHNS and CDR2 SASEGT. The CDR3: CASGASGGAWEQFF. The CDR3 nucleotides read TGTGCCAGCGGTGCTAGCGGGGGGGCATGGGAGCAGTTCTTC.

The gene calls are TRBV5-1 and TRBJ2-3; 10 bases align to TRBD2. The length of the CDR3 is 14 residues. V gave up 7 bases and J gave up 6 bases; unmatched junction bases: 8. Germline V CDR1 and CDR2: SGHRS, YFSETQ. CDR3 loop: CASSGAGGPDTQYF. The CDR3 region has the DNA TGCGCCAGCTCGGGAGCGGGAGGGCCGGATACGCAGTATTTT.

The chain has TRBV3-1 and TRBJ2-5; 11 nucleotides align to TRBD1. CDR1 is LGHDT and CDR2 is YNNKEL in the germline V gene (reference sequence). This CDR3 has 15 amino acids. V shed 3 bases, J shed 4 bases, and the junction held 4 bases outside the gene matches. The CDR3 DNA sequence: TGTGCCAGCAGCCACCGGACAGGGGGCCGAGAGACCCAGTACTTC. As protein: CASSHRTGGRETQYF.

This clonotype occurred a few times. The chain couples TRBV12-3 or TRBV12-4 to TRBJ2-1, with 10 bases matching TRBD2. The trim removed 7 bases at V and 6 bases at J, leaving 9 bases unmatched. CDR3 length: 15 amino acids. The CDR3 sequence is CASISSGGASNEQFF. In DNA, the CDR3 is TGTGCCAGCATTTCTAGCGGGGGCGCTTCCAATGAGCAGTTCTTC.

This sequence joins TRBV20-1 and TRBJ1-1; D call uncertain. Germline-derived CDR1 and CDR2 are DFQATT and SNEGSKA (reference sequence). The CDR3 sequence is 12 residues long. Trimming cost V 4 bases and J 5 bases, with 11 bases left between them. CDR3 in amino acids: CSAITSGTEAFF. The CDR3 nucleotides read TGCAGTGCTATCACCAGTGGAACTGAAGCTTTCTTT.

The table lists this clonotype with many counts. V gene TRBV7-2 combines with J gene TRBJ1-5; D is uncertain. Per the germline V gene, CDR1 is SGHTA and CDR2 is FQGNSA. The CDR3 length is 13 residues. V shed 5 bases and J shed 5 bases, with 10 bases lying between them. Here the CDR3 DNA reads TGTGCCAGCAGCCTGATTAGGGATCAGCCCCAGCATTTT. The encoded protein is CASSLIRDQPQHF.

The V gene is TRBV18, the J gene TRBJ2-7; TRBD1 matches 8 bases. V dropped 6 bases and J dropped 4; count of bases not matched to a gene: 5. From germline, CDR1 is KGHSH and CDR2 LQKENI. The CDR3 loop spans 13 amino acids. For the CDR3, the DNA is TGTGCCAGCTCTGAGGACAGGGCTTACGAGCAGTACTTC. Translated: CASSEDRAYEQYF.

J is TRBJ2-1 and V is TRBV5-1, with D hard to call. V was trimmed by 0 bases and J by 0 bases, leaving 10 bases between them. CDR1 and CDR2 (germline): SGHRS, YFSETQ. The CDR3 has 16 amino acids. CDR3 coding DNA: TGCGCCAGCAGCTTGGTACGGGCGAGCTCCTACAATGAGCAGTTCTTC. Amino acids: CASSLVRASSYNEQFF.

This clonotype has a count of ten or more. The rearrangement uses TRBV9 and TRBJ2-5; D unclear. Germline V gene lookup returns CDR1 SGDLS and CDR2 YYNGEE. V lost 0 bases and J lost 0, with 3 bases in between. The CDR3 contains 13 residues. The CDR3 DNA sequence: TGTGCCAGCAGCGTAGCCAACCAAGAGACCCAGTACTTC. Its protein is CASSVANQETQYF.

J is TRBJ2-3 and V is TRBV5-1; either TRBD1 or TRBD2 may supply D (5 bases each). The CDR3 extends over 14 amino acids. Trimming pared 6 bases from V and 6 bases from J, leaving 17 bases between. CDR1 and CDR2 from the germline V gene are SGHRS and YFSETQ. CDR3 in amino acids: CASKLDEGIDTQYF. The CDR3 DNA is TGCGCCAGCAAGCTTGATGAGGGGATCGATACGCAGTATTTT.

The sample holds a few counts of this clonotype. The rearrangement uses TRBV4-1 and TRBJ2-1; 10 bases match TRBD2. CDR1 MGHRA and CDR2 YSYEKL come from the germline V gene. The CDR3 consists of 20 residues. Unmatched junction bases numbered 20, after V lost 4 bases and J lost 5 bases. The CDR3: CASSPTELGSGRAGDNEQFF. In DNA, the CDR3 is TGCGCCAGCAGCCCAACTGAGTTGGGGAGCGGGAGGGCCGGCGACAATGAGCAGTTCTTC.

This chain joins TRBV27 and TRBJ1-1; D is uncertain. This CDR3 has 13 amino acids. V was cut by 2 bases and J by 6 bases, with 10 bases left in between. Germline V gene lookup returns CDR1 MNHEY and CDR2 SMNVEV (reference sequence). Here the CDR3 reads CASSLRESAEAFF. The DNA for the CDR3 is TGTGCCAGCAGTTTAAGAGAGTCCGCTGAAGCTTTCTTT.

The rearrangement links TRBV6-1 to TRBJ2-7; 7 nucleotides agree with TRBD2. The CDR3 is 14 amino acids. Germline values: CDR1 MNHNS, CDR2 SASEGT. The V and J ends lost 8 bases and 0 bases, in that order; junction bases with no gene match: 7. The CDR3 nucleotides are TGTGCCAGCGGGACGGGAGGTTCCTCCTACGAGCAGTACTTC. Translating it yields CASGTGGSSYEQYF.